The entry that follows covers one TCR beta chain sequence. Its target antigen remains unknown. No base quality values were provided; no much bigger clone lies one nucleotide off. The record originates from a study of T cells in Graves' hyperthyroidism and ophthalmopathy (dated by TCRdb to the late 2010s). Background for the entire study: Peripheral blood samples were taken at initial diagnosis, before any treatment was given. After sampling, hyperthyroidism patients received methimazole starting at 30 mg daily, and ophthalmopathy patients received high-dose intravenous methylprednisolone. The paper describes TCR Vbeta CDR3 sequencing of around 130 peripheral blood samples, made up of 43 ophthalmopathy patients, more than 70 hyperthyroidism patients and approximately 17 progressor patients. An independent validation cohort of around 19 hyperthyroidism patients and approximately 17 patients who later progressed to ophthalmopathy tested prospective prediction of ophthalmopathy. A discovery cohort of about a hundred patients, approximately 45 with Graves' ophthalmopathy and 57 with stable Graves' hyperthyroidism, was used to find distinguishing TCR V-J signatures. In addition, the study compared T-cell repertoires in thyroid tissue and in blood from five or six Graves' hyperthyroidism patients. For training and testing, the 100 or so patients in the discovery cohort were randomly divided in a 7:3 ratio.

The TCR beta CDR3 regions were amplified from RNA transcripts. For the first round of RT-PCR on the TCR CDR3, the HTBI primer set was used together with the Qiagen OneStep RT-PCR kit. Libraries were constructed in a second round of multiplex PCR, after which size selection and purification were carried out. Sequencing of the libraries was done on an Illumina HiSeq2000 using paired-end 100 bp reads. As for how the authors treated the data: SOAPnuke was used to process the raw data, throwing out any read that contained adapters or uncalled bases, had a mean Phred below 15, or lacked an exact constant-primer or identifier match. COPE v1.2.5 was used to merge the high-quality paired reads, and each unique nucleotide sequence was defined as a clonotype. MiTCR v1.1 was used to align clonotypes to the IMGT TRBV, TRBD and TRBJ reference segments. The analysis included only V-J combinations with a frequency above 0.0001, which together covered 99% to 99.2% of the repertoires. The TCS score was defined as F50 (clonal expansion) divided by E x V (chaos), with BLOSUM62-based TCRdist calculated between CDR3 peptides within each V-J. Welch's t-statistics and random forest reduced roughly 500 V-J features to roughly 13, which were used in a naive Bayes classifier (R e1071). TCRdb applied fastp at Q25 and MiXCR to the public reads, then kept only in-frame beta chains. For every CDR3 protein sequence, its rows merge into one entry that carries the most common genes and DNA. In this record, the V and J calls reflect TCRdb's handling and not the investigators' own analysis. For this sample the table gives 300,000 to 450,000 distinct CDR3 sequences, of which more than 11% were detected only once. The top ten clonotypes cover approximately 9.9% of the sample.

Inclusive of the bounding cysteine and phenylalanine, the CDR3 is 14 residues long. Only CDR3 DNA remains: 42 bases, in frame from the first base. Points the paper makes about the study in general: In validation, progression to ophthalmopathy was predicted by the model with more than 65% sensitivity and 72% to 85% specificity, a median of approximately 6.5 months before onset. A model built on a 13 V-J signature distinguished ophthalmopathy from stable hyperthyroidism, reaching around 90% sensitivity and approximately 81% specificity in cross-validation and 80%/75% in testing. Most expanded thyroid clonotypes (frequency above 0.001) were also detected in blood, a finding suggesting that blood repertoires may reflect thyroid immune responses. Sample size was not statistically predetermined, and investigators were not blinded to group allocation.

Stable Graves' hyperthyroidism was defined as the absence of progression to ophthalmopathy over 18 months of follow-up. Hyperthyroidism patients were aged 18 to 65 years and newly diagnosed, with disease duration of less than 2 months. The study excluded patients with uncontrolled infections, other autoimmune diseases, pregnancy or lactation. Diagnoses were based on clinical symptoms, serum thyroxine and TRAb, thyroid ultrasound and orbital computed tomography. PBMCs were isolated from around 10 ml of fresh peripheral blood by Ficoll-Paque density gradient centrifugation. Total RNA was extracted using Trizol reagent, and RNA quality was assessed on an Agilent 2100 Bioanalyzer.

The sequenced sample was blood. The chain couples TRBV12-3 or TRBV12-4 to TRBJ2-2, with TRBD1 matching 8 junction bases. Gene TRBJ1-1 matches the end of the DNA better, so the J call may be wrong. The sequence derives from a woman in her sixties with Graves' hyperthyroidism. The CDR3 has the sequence CASSLGRTGIRAFF. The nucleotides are TGTGCCAGCAGTTTAGGAAGGACAGGGATAAGAGCTTTCTTT.